This entry describes one T cell receptor (beta chain). Trimming took off 3 bases at V and 3 bases at J, with 6 bases between the two ends. This CDR3 has 13 amino acids. Per germline, CDR1 LGHDT and CDR2 YNNKEL (reference sequence). The library targeted TCRbeta and was prepared with unique molecular identifiers. TCRdb recomputed calls from the PCR reads with MiXCR, one row per CDR3 protein. Found here are about 610,000 distinct CDR3 sequences, roughly a tenth of them singletons; the top ten hold about 4%. This specimen belongs to a study of T-cell reconstitution after alpha-beta-depleted transplantation in children.

The V call is TRBV3-1, the J call TRBJ1-5; D unresolved. The specimen was PBMCs from the stem cell graft donor, collected from the stem cell graft. The sequence was collected from a human donor who donated a stem cell graft to a child with acute myeloid leukemia. The CDR3 spells CASSHRYNQPQHF. The CDR3 nucleotides are TGTGCCAGCAGCCACAGGTACAATCAGCCCCAGCATTTT.